The clone carrying this T cell receptor beta chain was seen once. No antigen is known for it. The data belong to a study of CD8+CD57+ T cells in acquired aplastic anemia. The study's findings and limits: Approximately 29 was the count of CD8+ CDR3 sequences that patients shared with controls.

The CDR3 is made up of 14 amino acids. Germline loops: CDR1 DFQATT, CDR2 SNEGSKA (reference sequence). V was pared by 0 bases and J by 1 base, with 9 bases between. Genomic DNA served as template for TCR beta VDJ and CDR3 profiling. A single record per CDR3 protein comes from TCRdb applying MiXCR to the reads. The table shows 150,000 to 200,000 distinct CDR3 sequences, with 60% to 70% occurring only once. This clonotype was sampled from a human donor in good health. The gene calls are TRBV20-1 and TRBJ1-1; D is uncertain. Source material: sorted CD4+, CD8+, or CD8+CD57+ T cells (not recorded which) from PBMCs. CDR3 sequence: CSARDRLPNTEAFF. The CDR3 DNA sequence: TGCAGTGCTAGAGATAGGTTACCGAACACTGAAGCTTTCTTT.